One and the same sample provided the 12 T cell receptor beta chains below, sequenced in a study of regulatory T cells in long-lasting Graves disease. Through Arm-PCR of CDR3 regions and iRepertoire HTBI primers, TCR beta libraries were built. TCRdb reprocessed the multiplex PCR reads via MiXCR and lists one record per CDR3 protein. The sample lists some 440,000 distinct CDR3 sequences, around 20% seen once, with over 7.5% in the top ten. Stated time point: persistent/refractory GD, antithyroid drugs over 5 years with positive TRAb. PBMCs were the source of the RNA used for TCR sequencing. Sequencing used peripheral blood mononuclear cells (PBMCs), obtained when the disease was refractory, from a patient treated with antithyroid drugs. The receptors come from a female donor with Graves disease.

In its sample, this clonotype was seen a few times. This rearrangement joins TRBV4-2 to TRBJ2-7; 9 positions match TRBD2. J lost 3 bases, V lost 0 bases, and 15 bases had no gene match. Germline V gene data show CDR1 as LGHNA and CDR2 as YNFKEQ. The CDR3 is made up of 19 amino acids. CDR3 nucleotides: TGTGCCAGCAGCCAAGAAAGTCCCTGGGCTAGCGGGACCGACTACGAGCAGTACTTC. Translated: CASSQESPWASGTDYEQYF.

The chain joins TRBV6-5 to TRBJ2-7, with no clear D. V was pared by 2 bases and J by 2 bases, with 10 bases between. This CDR3 comprises 14 residues. Germline values: CDR1 MNHEY, CDR2 SVGAGI. The CDR3 is CASSYTTDTYEQYF. CDR3 bases: TGTGCCAGCAGTTACACAACAGATACCTACGAGCAGTACTTC.

This clonotype came up a few times. The rearrangement links TRBV9 to TRBJ2-3; no reliable D call. Germline V CDR1 and CDR2: SGDLS, YYNGEE. CDR3 length equals 14 residues. V lost 0 bases, J lost 4 bases, and 9 bases lay in between. Here the CDR3 reads CASSVAGFADTQYF. CDR3 DNA: TGTGCCAGCAGCGTAGCGGGTTTCGCAGATACGCAGTATTTT.

This clonotype showed up many times. The V and J genes are TRBV6-1 and TRBJ2-5; D is unclear. Looked up from germline, CDR1 is MNHNS and CDR2 is SASEGT. Trimming removed 0 bases from V and 5 bases from J, with 16 bases in between. The CDR3 length is 16 residues. CDR3 DNA: TGTGCCAGCAGTGAAGCCATGGGGTCAAGTTGGGAGACCCAGTACTTC. It encodes CASSEAMGSSWETQYF.

This clonotype was counted many times. The J gene is TRBJ2-7, the V gene TRBV28; D is perhaps TRBD1 (5 bases). The V and J ends lost 3 bases and 6 bases respectively, with 12 bases between them. The CDR3 covers 13 residues. Germline-derived CDR1 and CDR2 are MDHEN and SYDVKM. The CDR3, as DNA: TGTGCCAGCAGTTTCGTCCTTGGGGCCGAGCAGTACTTC. This codes for CASSFVLGAEQYF.

This clonotype was seen a handful of times. The gene calls are TRBV30 and TRBJ1-1; a possible D gene is TRBD1 (5 bases). Trimming pared 0 bases from V and 1 base from J, leaving 12 bases between. The germline V gene has CDR1 GTSNPN and CDR2 SVGIG (reference sequence). There are 15 residues in the CDR3. CDR3 residues: CAWSVGAEPNTEAFF. As DNA, the CDR3 is TGTGCCTGGAGTGTAGGGGCAGAACCGAACACTGAAGCTTTCTTT.

This clonotype has ten or more counts. The J gene is TRBJ2-7, the V gene TRBV2, with D maybe TRBD1 (6 bases). Germline values: CDR1 SNHLY, CDR2 FYNNEI. CDR3 length: 14 residues. V gave up 3 bases and J gave up 2 bases, with 11 bases separating them. CDR3 sequence (DNA): TGTGCCAGCAGTGACTCAGGGGCTACCTACGAGCAGTACTTC. This encodes CASSDSGATYEQYF.

This clonotype came up many times. The chain is built from TRBV15 and TRBJ1-4; 7 positions agree with TRBD1. The junction had 8 bases not matched to a gene; V was cut back by 2 bases and J by 8 bases. This CDR3 spans 15 amino acids. Germline values: CDR1 LNHNV, CDR2 YYDKDF (reference sequence). CDR3 DNA sequence: TGTGCCACCAGCAGATCGACAGGGTTCGGCGAAAAACTGTTTTTT. It codes for CATSRSTGFGEKLFF. The entire variable domain, with the rest obtained from reference TRBV15 and TRBJ1-4, is as follows: DAMVIQNPRYQVTQFGKPVTLSCSQTLNHNVMYWYQQKSSQAPKLLFHYYDKDFNNEADTPDNFQSRRPNTSFCFLDIRSPGLGDTAMYLCATSRSTGFGEKLFFGSGTQLSVL.

The CDR3 spells CASSYFASGGKQETQYF. The CDR3 DNA is TGTGCCAGCAGTTATTTCGCTAGCGGAGGGAAACAAGAGACCCAGTACTTC. This sequence joins TRBV6-2 or TRBV6-3 and TRBJ2-5; 7 bases are a match to TRBD2. Per the germline V gene, CDR1 is MNHEY and CDR2 is SVGEGT. Germline trimming cut 3 bases from V and 2 bases from J; bases unmatched to any gene: 12. The CDR3 totals 17 residues.

This clonotype was detected many times. This chain uses TRBV28 with TRBJ1-1, with D maybe TRBD1 (6 bases). Per germline, CDR1 MDHEN and CDR2 SYDVKM. This CDR3 has 17 amino acids. Trimming took 2 bases from V and 1 from J, leaving 17 bases between them. As DNA, the CDR3 is TGTGCCAGCAGTTTACCGGTCGGGGGGCTAGGGAACACTGAAGCTTTCTTT. It translates to CASSLPVGGLGNTEAFF.

CDR3 sequence: CASSLEARTGAEQYF. CDR3 sequence (DNA): TGCGCCAGCAGCTTGGAGGCTAGGACAGGGGCCGAGCAGTACTTC. The chain recombines TRBV5-1 with TRBJ2-7; 9 nucleotides line up with TRBD1. The germline V gene encodes CDR1 SGHRS and CDR2 YFSETQ. The CDR3 is made up of 15 amino acids. J was trimmed by 6 bases and V by 0 bases; bases with no gene match: 7.

This clonotype has more than one count but fewer than ten. This chain joins TRBV20-1 and TRBJ1-5, with D perhaps TRBD1 (5 bases). Germline lookup yields CDR1 DFQATT and CDR2 SNEGSKA (reference sequence). This CDR3 region has 13 residues. Trimming removed 3 bases at V and 5 bases at J, with 11 bases between. This chain's CDR3 is CSASWGRDQPQHF. The CDR3 nucleotides read TGCAGTGCTAGTTGGGGCAGGGATCAGCCCCAGCATTTT.